This T cell receptor beta chain emerged from a study of T cells in Graves' hyperthyroidism and ophthalmopathy. V was pared by 5 bases and J by 0 bases, with 12 bases between. The CDR3 is 15 residues long. The germline CDR1 and CDR2 sequences are SGHTA and FQGNSA. TCR beta CDR3 regions were amplified from RNA transcripts. First-round RT-PCR targeting the TCR CDR3 was performed with the HTBI primer set. Via MiXCR, TCRdb re-called the multiplex PCR reads, giving one row per CDR3 protein. The sample includes tens of thousands of distinct CDR3 sequences, 45% of them seen just once. This clonotype was seen ten or more times. Researchers defined stable Graves' hyperthyroidism as no ophthalmopathy progression within 18 months. Each patient was aged 18 to 65 and had newly diagnosed hyperthyroidism of under 2 months' duration.

This chain joins TRBV7-2 and TRBJ2-3, with D perhaps TRBD2 (5 bases). The TCR comes from a woman in her thirties with Graves' hyperthyroidism. Sequenced sample: blood. CDR3 sequence reads: CASSLPGVSTDTQYF. In DNA, the CDR3 is TGTGCCAGCAGCCTTCCCGGGGTTAGCACAGATACGCAGTATTTT. The whole variable domain, filled in from reference TRBV7-2 and TRBJ2-3, reads GAGVSQSPSNKVTEKGKDVELRCDPISGHTALYWYRQSLGQGLEFLIYFQGNSAPDKSGLPSDRFSAERTGGSVSTLTIQRTQQEDSAVYLCASSLPGVSTDTQYFGPGTRLTVL.